A selection of T cell receptor beta chains follows, all from one sample in a study of T cells in Graves' hyperthyroidism and ophthalmopathy. TCRdb used MiXCR to reprocess the multiplex PCR reads, holding one entry per CDR3 protein. This sample has a few hundred thousand distinct CDR3 sequences, with roughly 14% found just once. Sequencing used blood. The receptors were gathered from a woman aged 25 to 45 with Graves' hyperthyroidism. CDR3s include the opening cysteine and the closing phenylalanine or tryptophan. The D gene is left open where the match is weak. Not every row has a clone size; where given, it reads once, few, many or a size class.

j_call | v_call | clone_size | d_call | cdr3_aa | cdr3_nt
TRBJ1-1 | TRBV19 | few | NA | CASSMEVTGLIMNTEAFF | TGTGCCAGTAGTATGGAAGTAACAGGGCTCATCATGAACACTGAAGCTTTCTTT
TRBJ1-3 | TRBV13 | many | NA | CASSLGPTSSGNTIYF | TGTGCCAGCAGCTTGGGACCTACTAGCTCTGGAAACACCATATATTTT
TRBJ2-7 | TRBV30 | many | NA | CAWSDLVKDEQYF | TGTGCCTGGAGTGATCTAGTTAAGGACGAGCAGTACTTC
TRBJ1-5 | TRBV20-1 | NA | NA | CSAQHGNQPQHF | TGCAGTGCTCAACATGGCAATCAGCCCCAGCATTTT
TRBJ1-4 | TRBV20-1 | few | TRBD1 | CSAGQGAQGEKLFF | TGCAGTGCTGGGCAGGGGGCGCAGGGTGAAAAACTGTTTTTT
TRBJ2-6 | TRBV12-3/TRBV12-4 | many | TRBD1 | CASSQDRGRHGANVLTF | TGTGCCAGCAGTCAGGACAGGGGGCGACACGGGGCCAACGTCCTGACTTTC
TRBJ2-2 | TRBV7-2 | few | TRBD2 | CASSLIFPSGGGPGGTGELFF | TGTGCCAGCAGCTTAATCTTCCCTAGCGGGGGCGGTCCAGGGGGGACCGGGGAGCTGTTTTTT
TRBJ2-5 | TRBV2 | NA | TRBD2 | CASNSGGWEETQYF | TGTGCCAGCAACAGCGGGGGCTGGGAAGAGACCCAGTACTTC
TRBJ2-5 | TRBV6-2/TRBV6-3 | few | NA | CASKVETSLSQETQYF | TGTGCCAGCAAAGTGGAAACTAGCCTCTCCCAAGAGACCCAGTACTTC
TRBJ2-7 | TRBV6-5 | NA | TRBD2 | CASSYSLAGGTLYEQYF | TGTGCCAGCAGTTACTCGCTAGCGGGAGGGACACTCTACGAGCAGTACTTC
TRBJ1-4 | TRBV12-5 | few | NA | CASSLEWKEEKLFF | TGTGCTAGTAGTTTGGAATGGAAGGAGGAAAAACTGTTTTTT
TRBJ1-1 | TRBV3-1 | many | NA | CASSQFLTAEAFF | TGTGCCAGCAGCCAGTTCCTGACAGCTGAAGCTTTCTTT
TRBJ2-1 | TRBV27 | many | TRBD2 | CASSLLPGLVKYNEQFF | TGTGCCAGCAGTTTATTGCCGGGACTAGTTAAATACAATGAGCAGTTCTTC
TRBJ2-1 | TRBV7-8 | NA | NA | CASSLEYGAHEDEQFF | TGTGCCAGCAGCTTAGAGTATGGGGCGCATGAAGATGAGCAGTTCTTC
TRBJ2-4 | TRBV27 | many | TRBD2 | CASSLGLAGVHIQYF | TGTGCCAGCAGTTTAGGACTAGCGGGAGTTCACATTCAGTACTTC
TRBJ2-7 | TRBV4-1 | few | TRBD2 | CASSQGTSGTFYEQYF | TGCGCCAGCAGCCAAGGGACTAGCGGGACTTTCTACGAGCAGTACTTC
TRBJ2-7 | TRBV20-1 | many | TRBD2 | CSARDMGSGSYEQYF | TGCAGTGCTAGAGATATGGGGAGCGGGAGCTACGAGCAGTACTTC
TRBJ2-7 | TRBV20-1 | NA | NA | CSARGTRSSYEQYF | TGCAGTGCTAGAGGGACCAGAAGCTCCTACGAGCAGTACTTC
TRBJ2-3 | TRBV14 | few | TRBD2 | CASSKLASSTDTQYF | TGTGCCAGCAGCAAACTAGCGTCTAGCACAGATACGCAGTATTTT
TRBJ2-1 | TRBV7-8 | many | NA | CASSLIDRYNEQFF | TGTGCCAGCAGCTTAATTGACAGGTACAATGAGCAGTTCTTC
TRBJ1-1 | TRBV27 | many | NA | CASIDGGRAEAFF | TGTGCCAGCATTGATGGGGGCAGGGCTGAAGCTTTCTTT
TRBJ2-2 | TRBV5-5 | once | TRBD2 | CASSLGVSGRARDTGELFF | TGTGCCAGCAGCCTGGGGGTTAGCGGGAGGGCCAGGGACACCGGGGAGCTGTTTTTT
TRBJ2-7 | TRBV7-3 | many | NA | CASSDRERHEQYF | TGTGCCAGCAGTGATCGGGAGCGGCACGAGCAGTACTTC
TRBJ2-5 | TRBV11-2 | many | NA | CASSLGRGRETQYF | TGTGCCAGCAGCTTAGGGCGGGGCCGGGAGACCCAGTACTTC
TRBJ2-7 | TRBV29-1 | many | NA | CSVVGPSSYEQYF | TGCAGCGTTGTCGGACCGAGCTCCTACGAGCAGTACTTC
TRBJ2-3 | TRBV20-1 | many | NA | CSARRRGYTDTQYF | TGCAGTGCTAGAAGGCGGGGATACACAGATACGCAGTATTTT
TRBJ2-5 | TRBV4-3 | NA | TRBD1 | CASSQTGTGKETQYF | TGCGCCAGCAGCCAAACAGGGACAGGGAAAGAGACCCAGTACTTC
TRBJ2-1 | TRBV14 | few | NA | CASSQVAAYNEQFF | TGTGCCAGCAGCCAAGTCGCTGCCTACAATGAGCAGTTCTTC
TRBJ2-5 | TRBV5-5 | few | TRBD2 | CASSFVSGAQETQYF | TGTGCCAGCAGCTTTGTAAGCGGGGCTCAAGAGACCCAGTACTTC
TRBJ2-1 | TRBV15 | NA | TRBD2 | CATSRDGGRVLNEQFF | TGTGCCACCAGCAGAGATGGAGGGAGGGTCCTCAATGAGCAGTTCTTC
TRBJ2-6 | TRBV6-2/TRBV6-3 | many | TRBD1 | CASRRTGAISGANVLTF | TGTGCCAGCAGACGGACAGGGGCAATCTCTGGGGCCAACGTCCTGACTTTC
TRBJ2-3 | TRBV20-1 | NA | NA | CSASPGSGTDTQYF | TGCAGTGCTAGTCCCGGGAGCGGCACAGATACGCAGTATTTT
TRBJ2-7 | TRBV20-1 | few | TRBD2 | CSARASGRWYEQYF | TGCAGTGCTAGGGCTAGCGGGAGGTGGTACGAGCAGTACTTC
TRBJ2-5 | TRBV20-1 | NA | NA | CSAYRVETQYF | TGCAGTGCTTACAGGGTTGAGACCCAGTACTTC
TRBJ2-3 | TRBV20-1 | NA | TRBD2 | CSARDLGGRLAGFTDTQYF | TGCAGTGCTAGAGATCTGGGGGGAAGACTAGCGGGTTTCACAGATACGCAGTATTTT
TRBJ2-1 | TRBV5-5 | NA | NA | CASSDSDGRGYNEQFF | TGTGCCAGCAGTGATTCGGATGGGAGGGGGTACAATGAGCAGTTCTTC
TRBJ2-7 | TRBV2 | many | NA | CASSAGQVYEQYF | TGTGCCAGCAGTGCAGGCCAAGTATACGAGCAGTACTTC
TRBJ2-1 | TRBV5-6 | NA | TRBD2 | CASSLRLAYEQFF | TGTGCCAGCAGCTTACGACTAGCCTATGAGCAGTTCTTC
TRBJ1-5 | TRBV30 | many | NA | CAWGGRVNQPQHF | TGTGCCTGGGGCGGACGGGTCAATCAGCCCCAGCATTTT
TRBJ2-1 | TRBV29-1 | NA | TRBD2 | CSVRGLAAYNEQFF | TGCAGCGTGAGGGGACTAGCGGCTTACAATGAGCAGTTCTTC
TRBJ1-1 | TRBV2 | many | NA | CATLGGTRREAFF | TGTGCCACCCTAGGGGGGACCCGCCGTGAAGCTTTCTTT
TRBJ2-7 | TRBV24-1 | many | NA | CATSVPSGEQYF | TGTGCCACCAGTGTTCCGTCGGGCGAGCAGTACTTC